This is a list of T cell receptor beta chains from one sample in a study of tumor-infiltrating lymphocytes in primary liver carcinoma. TCRdb re-analysed the multiplex PCR reads in MiXCR, keeping a single row per CDR3 protein. The sample has approximately 92,000 distinct CDR3 sequences; 55% to 70% are singletons. Sequencing was carried out using liver tumor tissue from sampling region 5. The receptors shown here come from a woman aged 55-70 years with primary liver carcinoma and hepatitis B virus infection. The CDR3 runs from the conserved cysteine through the conserved F or W. Each record gives: J gene, V gene, clone size, D gene, CDR3 DNA, CDR3 protein. The D gene is left open where the match is weak. Rows may omit the clone size; those that give it use once, few, many or a size class.

>TRBJ2-3|TRBV6-2/TRBV6-3|.|.
TGTGCAAGCAGTCCCAGACTAGTGGGAGATACGCAGTATTTT
CASSPRLVGDTQYF
>TRBJ2-2|TRBV11-2|.|.
TGTGCCAGCAGCCCTGTCACAGGGTCCACCGGGGAGCCGTTTTTT
CASSPVTGSTGEPFF
>TRBJ2-1|TRBV6-2/TRBV6-3|many|.
TGTGCCAGCAGCCAGGGGTACAATGAGCAGTTCTTC
CASSQGYNEQFF
>TRBJ2-1|TRBV29-1|once|TRBD2
TGCAGCATTGAAGATTGGAGCGGGAGCTCCTACAATGAGCAGTTCTTC
CSIEDWSGSSYNEQFF
>TRBJ2-7|TRBV5-1|.|.
TGCGCCAGCTGCCCCTTGGGGGATTTGGAGCAGTACTTC
CASCPLGDLEQYF
>TRBJ1-1|TRBV5-5|.|.
TGTGCCAGCAGCTTTCCGCCATGGAACACTGAAGCTTTCTTT
CASSFPPWNTEAFF
>TRBJ2-3|TRBV29-1|.|.
TGCAGCGTGGGCCAGGAGGGAATTCGCACAGATACGCAATGTTTT
CSVGQEGIRTDTQCF
>TRBJ1-1|TRBV11-2|.|.
TGTGCCAGCAGCTTAGAGAGGTCCTCCGAAGCTTCCTTT
CASSLERSSEASF
>TRBJ1-1|TRBV6-5|.|.
TGTGTCAGCAGTAGTGGAGGGGCCCAGGGTTGGACTGAAGCTTTGTTT
CVSSSGGAQGWTEALF
>TRBJ2-1|TRBV11-2|.|TRBD2
TGTGCCAGGAACTGGACTAGCGGGGCAGAGCAGTTGTTC
CARNWTSGAEQLF
>TRBJ2-7|TRBV12-3/TRBV12-4|once|.
TGTACCAGCAGCCGTCCAGGGGTACTTAGGGAGCAGTACTTC
CTSSRPGVLREQYF
>TRBJ1-1|TRBV29-1|.|.
TGCAGCGTTTTGGTCGGTTTGAACGCTGAAGCTTTCTTT
CSVLVGLNAEAFF
>TRBJ2-1|TRBV7-8|many|.
TGTGCCAGCAGCCCGACCGGGACCACATTCCATAGAGAGCAGTTCTTC
CASSPTGTTFHREQFF
>TRBJ2-7|TRBV6-1|few|TRBD2
TGTACCAGCAACCCAACGGGGGGGGATTCCTACGAGCAGTACTTT
CTSNPTGGDSYEQYF
>TRBJ2-2|TRBV29-1|.|TRBD1
TGCAGCATGATCCGAACCGGGACAGAGAACACCGGGGAGCTGTTTTTT
CSMIRTGTENTGELFF
>TRBJ2-1|TRBV29-1|.|.
TGCAGCGTTCGCCAGGCCGGGTGGTACAATGAGCAGTTCTTC
CSVRQAGWYNEQFF
>TRBJ2-6|TRBV29-1|.|.
TGCAGCGTCCGCCCCGGACAGCTTGGCTCCGGGGCCAACGTCCTGACTTTC
CSVRPGQLGSGANVLTF
>TRBJ2-3|TRBV11-3|.|.
TGTGCCAGCAACTCTTGGTCCCTTGATAGGGGCACAGATACGCAGTATTTT
CASNSWSLDRGTDTQYF
>TRBJ2-3|TRBV5-1|once|.
TGCGCCAGCAGCCGCCTTGGGGCAGCCAGCGGAGATAAGCAGTATTTT
CASSRLGAASGDKQYF
>TRBJ1-1|TRBV11-2|.|.
TGTGCTAGCAGCTCAGGACAGCTACTGAACATTGAAGCTTTCTTT
CASSSGQLLNIEAFF
>TRBJ1-1|TRBV5-1|many|.
TGCGCCAGCAGCCTCCGTTCAACGGGGAACTCTGAAGCTTTCTTT
CASSLRSTGNSEAFF
>TRBJ2-3|TRBV29-1|many|.
TGCAGCGTTGTCGACGGGACGGTGACAGATACGCAGTATTTT
CSVVDGTVTDTQYF
>TRBJ1-6|TRBV7-9|.|.
TGTGCCAGCAGCTTGGGCAGGATGAATTCACCCTTCCACTTT
CASSLGRMNSPFHF
>TRBJ1-6|TRBV4-2|.|.
TGTGCTAGCAGCCAAGAAAGGAACAGTGCGGATCTAAATTCACCCCTCCAATTT
CASSQERNSADLNSPLQF
>TRBJ1-5|TRBV6-1|.|.
TGTACCAGCAGTGAAAGTCTGGGGGGCCAGCCCCAGCATTTT
CTSSESLGGQPQHF